This T cell receptor beta chain was identified in a study of cytomegalovirus exposure and HLA in healthy donors. General study points: In a later analysis, the majority of CMV-associated beta chains seemingly showed HLA restriction. TCR beta V- and J-gene trimming was later associated with a missense DCLRE1C variant.

This clone has only one observation. Its antigen remains unidentified. The study ran its PCR with 60 Vbeta and 13 Jbeta primers. This table comes from immunoSEQ multiplex PCR, and its TCRdb copy is limited to in-frame clones, with some not included. The sample consists of approximately 100,000 clones, more than 75% of them appearing once. The CDR3 covers 13 residues. V was pared by 3 bases and J by 0 bases, with 6 bases between. Germline V gene sequence: CDR1 GTSNPN, CDR2 SVGIG (reference sequence). The TCR originated in a woman aged 45-65 years in good health and CMV-seropositive. This sequence joins TRBV30 and TRBJ2-1; D unresolved. Specimen: PBMCs. The CDR3 sequence: CAWRSGSYNEQFF. CDR3 DNA: TGTGCCTGGAGGTCGGGCTCCTACAATGAGCAGTTCTTC.